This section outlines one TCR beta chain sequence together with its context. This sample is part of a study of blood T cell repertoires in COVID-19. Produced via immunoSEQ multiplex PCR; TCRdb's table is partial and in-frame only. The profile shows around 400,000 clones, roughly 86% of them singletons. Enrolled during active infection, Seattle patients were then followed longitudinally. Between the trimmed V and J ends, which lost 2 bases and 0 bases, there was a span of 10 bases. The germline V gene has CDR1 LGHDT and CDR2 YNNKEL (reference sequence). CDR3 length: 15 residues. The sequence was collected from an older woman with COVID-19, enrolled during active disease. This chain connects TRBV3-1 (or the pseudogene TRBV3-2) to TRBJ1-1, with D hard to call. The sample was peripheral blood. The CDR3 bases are TGTGCCAGCAGCCAATACAGAAACATGAACACTGAAGCTTTCTTT. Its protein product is CASSQYRNMNTEAFF.